This TCR beta chain was observed in a study of blood T cell repertoires in COVID-19. Turning to the study itself: Acute and convalescent COVID-19 specimens originated in the United States, Italy and Spain.

As processed by the authors: Amplifying reference gene primers gave estimates of nucleated cell counts. Produced via immunoSEQ multiplex PCR; TCRdb's table is partial and in-frame only. V, J and clone size reflect that table, while D and trimming were determined from the DNA. The profile shows roughly 160,000 clones, over 75% of them singletons. Germline CDR1 reads MDHEN; CDR2 reads SYDVKM. The CDR3 consists of 12 residues. V was clipped by 5 bases and J by 8 bases, with 12 bases between them. Recovery meant two consecutive negative NP/OP PCR tests, professional clearance, or resolved symptoms. The receptor's source is a man aged 50-60 years who had recovered from COVID-19. The chain has TRBV28 and TRBJ1-2; D may be TRBD1 (6 bases). Input material: PBMCs or T cells enriched from blood (not recorded which). The CDR3 nucleotides are TGTGCCAGCAGTACCCCAGGGGTCGGCTACACCTTC. It is translated as CASSTPGVGYTF.